The 10 T cell receptor beta chains below were found in one sample sequenced in a study of PD-1 blockade in classical Hodgkin lymphoma. Relapses following autologous stem cell transplantation were seen in all patients, with brentuximab vedotin exposure varying. Profiling relied on immunoSEQ multiplex PCR, and the TCRdb table lists in-frame clones only, not all of them. The table has about 43,000 clones, around 70% seen once. The input for sequencing was peripheral blood mononuclear cells (PBMCs), taken at baseline. Source of these receptors: a human donor with classical Hodgkin lymphoma.

The V call is TRBV25-1, the J call TRBJ2-1; TRBD1 is a possible D gene (5 bases). Germline V gene sequence: CDR1 MGHDK, CDR2 SYGVNS. CDR3 length: 15 residues. Trimming left V 1 base short and J 3 bases short, with 10 bases between. CDR3 sequence: CASSELGVDYNEQFF. For the CDR3, the DNA is TGTGCCAGCAGTGAATTAGGGGTTGACTACAATGAGCAGTTCTTC.

V and J are TRBV6-5 and TRBJ1-1; D gene unclear. The CDR3 spans 15 residues. Germline values: CDR1 MNHEY, CDR2 SVGAGI. V shed 4 bases and J shed 5 bases, with 17 bases lying between them. CDR3 sequence (DNA): TGTGCCAGCAGTTTTGACCCGTCGATGGAAACTGAAGCTTTCTTT. Amino acids: CASSFDPSMETEAFF.

The chain couples TRBV11-3 to TRBJ1-1; D might be TRBD1 (6 bases). The CDR3 has 15 amino acids. Germline CDR1 reads SGHNT; CDR2 reads YENEEA. Trimming shortened V by 4 bases and J by 0 bases, and 12 bases separated the two germline ends. The CDR3: CASSSDSTLNTEAFF. CDR3 DNA sequence: TGTGCCAGCAGCTCGGACAGTACCTTGAACACTGAAGCTTTCTTT.

In DNA form, the CDR3 reads TGTGCCAGCAGCGTAGGACGGCGGGATAATTCACCCCTCCACTTT. Its translation: CASSVGRRDNSPLHF. The chain links TRBV9 to TRBJ1-6; D ambiguous. The CDR3 sequence is 15 residues long. V gave up 0 bases and J gave up 5 bases, with 9 bases separating them. Germline V gives CDR1 SGDLS, CDR2 YYNGEE.

The chain has TRBV5-1 and TRBJ1-1; no definite D call. Germline-derived CDR1 and CDR2 are SGHRS and YFSETQ. This CDR3 contains 14 residues. The V end was cut by 2 bases, the J end by 5 bases, with 13 bases between. CDR3 sequence (DNA): TGCGCCAGCAGCTTCGGGCAGCCGGGGACTGAAGCTTTCTTT. The encoded protein is CASSFGQPGTEAFF.

V and J are TRBV6-1 and TRBJ1-6, with 11 positions matching TRBD1. This CDR3 is built from 18 residues. V gave up 4 bases and J gave up 0 bases; unmatched junction bases: 5. In germline, CDR1 is MNHNS, CDR2 SASEGT. The CDR3 protein is CASSGGQGVSSYNSPLHF. CDR3 bases: TGTGCCAGCAGTGGGGGACAGGGGGTGAGCTCCTATAATTCACCCCTCCACTTT.

This chain links TRBV4-1 with TRBJ2-3; TRBD2 aligns across 13 bases. The length of the CDR3 is 19 residues. CDR1 and CDR2 (germline): MGHRA, YSYEKL. The J segment lost 2 bases and the V segment lost 0 bases, leaving 8 bases of the junction unmatched. The CDR3 region has the DNA TGCGCCAGCAGCCAAGATGGACTAGCGGGGGTTCCCCTCACAGATACGCAGTATTTT. The encoded protein is CASSQDGLAGVPLTDTQYF.

This clone has a single count. This chain uses TRBV29-1 with TRBJ2-7, with D perhaps matching TRBD1 or TRBD2 (5 bases each). The V gene lost 4 bases and the J gene lost 1 base, with 5 bases spanning the gap. Germline V lookup: CDR1 SQVTM, CDR2 ANQGSEA. The CDR3 is 11 amino acids. The CDR3 nucleotides read TGCAGCGTTGGGGGGTCCTACGAGCAGTACTTC. It translates to CSVGGSYEQYF.

The J gene is TRBJ2-3, the V gene TRBV27, with a possible D match to TRBD2 (5 bases). Germline CDR1 is MNHEY and CDR2 is SMNVEV (reference sequence). This CDR3 is built from 15 residues. With 2 bases removed from V and 0 bases from J, the gap between germline ends came to 9 bases. CDR3 in DNA: TGTGCCAGCAGTTTAGAGGGTGCTAGCACAGATACGCAGTATTTT. Amino acid sequence: CASSLEGASTDTQYF.

The V call is TRBV9, the J call TRBJ1-5; 9 bases line up with TRBD1. Germline V gives CDR1 SGDLS, CDR2 YYNGEE. The V and J ends lost 2 bases and 6 bases, in that order; junction bases with no gene match: 6. The CDR3 contains 15 residues. The CDR3 protein is CASSVDTGGSQPQHF. The CDR3 nucleotides are TGTGCCAGCAGCGTCGACACAGGGGGCAGTCAGCCCCAGCATTTT.